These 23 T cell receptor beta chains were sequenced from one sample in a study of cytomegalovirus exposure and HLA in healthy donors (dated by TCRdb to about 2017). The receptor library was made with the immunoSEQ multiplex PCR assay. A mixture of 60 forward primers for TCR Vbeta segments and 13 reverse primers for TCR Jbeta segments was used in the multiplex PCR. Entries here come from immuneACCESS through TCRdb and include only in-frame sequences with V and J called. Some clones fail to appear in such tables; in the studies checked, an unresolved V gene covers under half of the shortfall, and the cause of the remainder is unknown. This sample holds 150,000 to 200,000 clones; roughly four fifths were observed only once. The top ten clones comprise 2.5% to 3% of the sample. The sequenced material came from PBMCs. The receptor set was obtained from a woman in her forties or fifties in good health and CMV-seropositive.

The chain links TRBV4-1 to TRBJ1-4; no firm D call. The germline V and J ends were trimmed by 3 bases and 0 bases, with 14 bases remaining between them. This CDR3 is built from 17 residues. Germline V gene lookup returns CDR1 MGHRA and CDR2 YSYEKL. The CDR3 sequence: CASSQGPARSTNEKLFF. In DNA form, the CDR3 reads TGCGCCAGCAGCCAGGGCCCCGCGCGATCAACTAATGAAAAACTGTTTTTT.

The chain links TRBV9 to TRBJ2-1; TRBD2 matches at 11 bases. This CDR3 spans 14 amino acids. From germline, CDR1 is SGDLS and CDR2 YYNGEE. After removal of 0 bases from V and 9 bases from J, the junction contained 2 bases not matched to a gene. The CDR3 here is CASSVALAGGEQFF. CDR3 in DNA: TGTGCCAGCAGCGTAGCGCTAGCGGGGGGTGAGCAGTTCTTC.

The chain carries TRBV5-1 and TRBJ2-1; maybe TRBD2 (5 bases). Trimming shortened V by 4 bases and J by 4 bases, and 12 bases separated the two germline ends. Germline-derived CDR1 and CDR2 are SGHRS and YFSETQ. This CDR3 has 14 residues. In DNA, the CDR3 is TGCGCCAGCAGCGGTTCGGGATTATACAATGAGCAGTTCTTC. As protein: CASSGSGLYNEQFF.

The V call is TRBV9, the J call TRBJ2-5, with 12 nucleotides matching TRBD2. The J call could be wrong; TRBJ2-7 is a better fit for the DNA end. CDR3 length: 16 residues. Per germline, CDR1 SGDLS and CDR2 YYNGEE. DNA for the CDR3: TGTGCCAGCAGCATGGGACTAGCGGGTGATAGGGACGAGCAGTACTTC. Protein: CASSMGLAGDRDEQYF.

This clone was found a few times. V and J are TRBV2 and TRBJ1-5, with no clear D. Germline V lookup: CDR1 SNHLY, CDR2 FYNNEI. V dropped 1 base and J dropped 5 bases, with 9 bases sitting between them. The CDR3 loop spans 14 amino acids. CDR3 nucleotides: TGTGCCAGCAGTGAAGGGGCGTTCTATCAGCCCCAGCATTTT. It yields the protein CASSEGAFYQPQHF.

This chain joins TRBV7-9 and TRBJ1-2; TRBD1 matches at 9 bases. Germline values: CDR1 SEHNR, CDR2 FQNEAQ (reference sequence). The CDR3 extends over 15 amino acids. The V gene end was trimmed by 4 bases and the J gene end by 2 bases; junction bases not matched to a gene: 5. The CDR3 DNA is TGTGCCAGCAGCTCCTACAGGGGGCTGAACTATGGCTACACCTTC. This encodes CASSSYRGLNYGYTF. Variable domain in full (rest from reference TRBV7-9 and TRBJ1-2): DTGVSQNPRHKITKRGQNVTFRCDPISEHNRLYWYRQTLGQGPEFLTYFQNEAQLEKSRLLSDRFSAERPKGSFSTLEIQRTEQGDSAMYLCASSSYRGLNYGYTFGSGTRLTVV.

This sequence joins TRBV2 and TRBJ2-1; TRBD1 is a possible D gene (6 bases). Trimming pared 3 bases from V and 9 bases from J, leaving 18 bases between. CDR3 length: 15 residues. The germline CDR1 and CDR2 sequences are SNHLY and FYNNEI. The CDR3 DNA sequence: TGTGCCAGCAGTGACGCAGGGGTTTTAGGGGGTGAGCAGTTCTTC. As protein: CASSDAGVLGGEQFF.

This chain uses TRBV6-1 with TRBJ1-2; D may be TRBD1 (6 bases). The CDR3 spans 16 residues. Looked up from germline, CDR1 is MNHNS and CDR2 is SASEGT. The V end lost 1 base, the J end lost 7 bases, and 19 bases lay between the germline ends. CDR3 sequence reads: CASSEGSPGVKGGYTF. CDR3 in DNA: TGTGCCAGCAGTGAAGGATCTCCAGGGGTGAAAGGTGGCTACACCTTC.

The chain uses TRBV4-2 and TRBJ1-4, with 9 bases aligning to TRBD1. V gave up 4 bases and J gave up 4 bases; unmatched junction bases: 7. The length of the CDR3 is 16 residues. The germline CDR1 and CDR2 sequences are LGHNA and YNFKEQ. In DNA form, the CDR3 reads TGTGCCAGCAGCCGAGCCACGGGACAGGGTAATGAAAAACTGTTTTTT. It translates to CASSRATGQGNEKLFF.

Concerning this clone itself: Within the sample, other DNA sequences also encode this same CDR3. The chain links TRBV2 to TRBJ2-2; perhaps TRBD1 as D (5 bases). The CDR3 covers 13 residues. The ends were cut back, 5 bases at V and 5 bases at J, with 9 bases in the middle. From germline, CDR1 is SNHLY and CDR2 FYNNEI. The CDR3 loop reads CASSRRDTGELFF. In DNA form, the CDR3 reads TGTGCCAGCAGTCGCAGGGATACCGGGGAGCTGTTTTTT.

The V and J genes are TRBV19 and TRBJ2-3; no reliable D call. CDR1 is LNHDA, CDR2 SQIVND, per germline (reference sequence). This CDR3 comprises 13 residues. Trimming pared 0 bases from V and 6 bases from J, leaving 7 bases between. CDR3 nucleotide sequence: TGTGCCAGTAGTATAGATCCCGGGGATACGCAGTATTTT. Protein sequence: CASSIDPGDTQYF.

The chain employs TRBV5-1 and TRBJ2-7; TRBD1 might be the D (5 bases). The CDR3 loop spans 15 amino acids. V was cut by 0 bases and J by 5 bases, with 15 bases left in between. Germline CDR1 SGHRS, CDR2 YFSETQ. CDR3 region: CASSLAPGIGDEQYF. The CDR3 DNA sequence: TGCGCCAGCAGCTTGGCCCCAGGGATCGGAGACGAGCAGTACTTC.

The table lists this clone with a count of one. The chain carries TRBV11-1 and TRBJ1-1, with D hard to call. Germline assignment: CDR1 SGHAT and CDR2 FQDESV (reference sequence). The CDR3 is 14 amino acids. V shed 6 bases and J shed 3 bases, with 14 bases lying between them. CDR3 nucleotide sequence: TGTGCCAGCAGTTACATGGAAGGAGACACTGAAGCTTTCTTT. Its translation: CASSYMEGDTEAFF.

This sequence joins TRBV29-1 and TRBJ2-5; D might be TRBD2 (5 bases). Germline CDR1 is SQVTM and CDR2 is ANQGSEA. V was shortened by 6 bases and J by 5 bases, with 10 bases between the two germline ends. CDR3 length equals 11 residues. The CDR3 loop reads CSVGERETQYF. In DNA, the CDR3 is TGCAGCGTCGGGGAGAGGGAGACCCAGTACTTC.

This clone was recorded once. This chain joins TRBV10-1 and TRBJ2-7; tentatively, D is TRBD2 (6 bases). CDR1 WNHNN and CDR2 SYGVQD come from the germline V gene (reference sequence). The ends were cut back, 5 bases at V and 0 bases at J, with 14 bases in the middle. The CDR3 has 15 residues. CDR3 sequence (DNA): TGCGCCAGCAGTTTACCTCCGGGGGACTCCTACGAGCAGTACTTC. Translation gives CASSLPPGDSYEQYF.

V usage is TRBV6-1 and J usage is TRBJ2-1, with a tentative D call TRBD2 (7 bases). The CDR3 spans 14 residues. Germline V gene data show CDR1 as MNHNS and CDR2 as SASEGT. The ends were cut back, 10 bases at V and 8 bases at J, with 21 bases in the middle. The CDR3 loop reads CATRRGGARDEQFF. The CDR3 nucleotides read TGTGCCACCCGAAGAGGGGGGGCCCGGGATGAGCAGTTCTTC.

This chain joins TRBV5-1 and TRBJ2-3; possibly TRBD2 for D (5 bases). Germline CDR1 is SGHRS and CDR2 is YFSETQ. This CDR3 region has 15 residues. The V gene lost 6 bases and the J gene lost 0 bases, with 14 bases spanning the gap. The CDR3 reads CASTMRAASTDTQYF. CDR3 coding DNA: TGCGCCAGCACCATGCGGGCAGCTAGCACAGATACGCAGTATTTT.

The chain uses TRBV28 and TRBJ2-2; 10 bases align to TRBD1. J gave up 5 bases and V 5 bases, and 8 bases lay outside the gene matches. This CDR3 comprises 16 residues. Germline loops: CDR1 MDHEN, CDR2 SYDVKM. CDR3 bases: TGTGCCAGCAGTCCCGAGACAGGGGGCCTAACCGGGGAGCTGTTTTTT. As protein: CASSPETGGLTGELFF.

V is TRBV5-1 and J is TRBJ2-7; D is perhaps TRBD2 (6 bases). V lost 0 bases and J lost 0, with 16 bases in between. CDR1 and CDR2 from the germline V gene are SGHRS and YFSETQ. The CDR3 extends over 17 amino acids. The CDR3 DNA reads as TGCGCCAGCAGCTTGGTAAGGTGGGGGGAATCCTCCTACGAGCAGTACTTC. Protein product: CASSLVRWGESSYEQYF.

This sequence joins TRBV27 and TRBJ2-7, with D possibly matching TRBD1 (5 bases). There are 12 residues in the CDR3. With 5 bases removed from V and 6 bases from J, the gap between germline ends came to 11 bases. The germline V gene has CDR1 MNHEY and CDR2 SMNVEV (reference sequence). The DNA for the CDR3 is TGTGCCAGCAGTAGAGACAGAGGCGAGCAGTACTTC. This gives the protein CASSRDRGEQYF.

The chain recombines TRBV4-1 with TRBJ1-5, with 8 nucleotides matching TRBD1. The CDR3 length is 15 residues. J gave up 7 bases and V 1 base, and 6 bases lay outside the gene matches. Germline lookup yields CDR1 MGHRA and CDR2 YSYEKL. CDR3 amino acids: CASSQVTGGRQPQHF. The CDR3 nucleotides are TGCGCCAGCAGCCAAGTAACAGGGGGTAGGCAGCCCCAGCATTTT.

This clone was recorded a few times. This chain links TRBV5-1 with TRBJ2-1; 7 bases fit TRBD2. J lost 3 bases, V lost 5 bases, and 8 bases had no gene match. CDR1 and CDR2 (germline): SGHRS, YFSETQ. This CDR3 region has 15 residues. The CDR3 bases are TGCGCCAGCAGGGGACGGGGGGAACTCTACAATGAGCAGTTCTTC. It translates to CASRGRGELYNEQFF.

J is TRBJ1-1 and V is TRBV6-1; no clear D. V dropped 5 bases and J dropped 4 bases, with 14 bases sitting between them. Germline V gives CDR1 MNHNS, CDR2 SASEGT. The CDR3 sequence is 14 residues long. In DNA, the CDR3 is TGTGCCAGCAGTTTTCTGGGAGGTCCCACTGAAGCTTTCTTT. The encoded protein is CASSFLGGPTEAFF.